Sequencing of this TCR beta chain was carried out in a study of T cells in Graves' hyperthyroidism and ophthalmopathy. Study information: Peripheral blood was drawn at first diagnosis, prior to all treatment.

Amplification of TCR beta CDR3 regions was performed using RNA transcripts as template. TCR CDR3 underwent first-round RT-PCR with the HTBI primer set. MiXCR, applied by TCRdb to the multiplex PCR reads, yields one record per CDR3 protein. This sample has 450,000 to 650,000 distinct CDR3 sequences, with 14% found just once. Patients with ophthalmopathy all had a Clinical Activity Score of at least 3, a NOSPECS grade of at least 4 and duration under 3 months. An approximately 10 ml volume of fresh peripheral blood provided the PBMCs. Study-wide results and limits: Most expanded thyroid clonotypes above 0.001 recurred in blood.

Comment on this clonotype: No antigen is known for it.

The CDR3 has 16 residues. The junction had 6 bases not matched to a gene; V was cut back by 0 bases and J by 7 bases. CDR1 is LGHDT and CDR2 is YNNKEL in the germline V gene (reference sequence). The rearrangement links TRBV3-1 to TRBJ1-6, with 7 bases matching TRBD1. The clonotype was recovered from a woman between 18 and 30 years old with Graves' ophthalmopathy. The sequenced material came from blood. The CDR3 here is CASSQESGQRNSPLHF. CDR3 bases: TGTGCCAGCAGCCAAGAATCGGGACAGAGAAATTCACCCCTCCACTTT.